This entry lists 10 T cell receptor beta chains sequenced from one sample in a study of blood T cell repertoires in COVID-19. The assay was immunoSEQ multiplex PCR, and TCRdb's table has in-frame clones only and misses some. The data contain roughly 130,000 clones, 84% of them seen just once; the ten biggest clones take up around an eighth. The sequenced material came from peripheral blood. These receptors all come from a woman younger than 45 who had recovered from COVID-19.

The chain employs TRBV3-1 (or the pseudogene TRBV3-2) and TRBJ2-1, with D maybe TRBD1 (5 bases). Trimming removed 0 bases at V and 3 bases at J, with 12 bases between. The germline V gene has CDR1 LGHDT and CDR2 YNNKEL (reference sequence). CDR3 length: 16 residues. CDR3 loop: CASSQDRGRLYNEQFF. Here the CDR3 DNA reads TGTGCCAGCAGCCAAGATAGGGGCAGGCTCTACAATGAGCAGTTCTTC.

The V gene is TRBV13, the J gene TRBJ2-7; 7 bases are shared with TRBD1. Per germline, CDR1 PRHDT and CDR2 FYEKMQ (reference sequence). The V and J ends lost 4 bases and 2 bases, in that order; junction bases with no gene match: 5. This CDR3 region has 14 residues. The CDR3 here is CASSSGQVTYEQYF. As DNA, the CDR3 is TGTGCCAGCAGCTCCGGACAGGTAACCTACGAGCAGTACTTC.

The sample holds one count of this clone. The rearrangement links TRBV10-1 to TRBJ1-4, with D maybe TRBD1 (5 bases). V was pared by 8 bases and J by 8 bases, with 18 bases between. The CDR3 runs 14 residues. Germline V gene sequence: CDR1 WNHNN, CDR2 SYGVQD (reference sequence). The CDR3 region is CASSTGTSDEKLFF. DNA of the CDR3: TGCGCCAGCTCTACCGGGACTTCGGACGAAAAACTGTTTTTT.

The chain has TRBV5-1 and TRBJ2-1; possibly TRBD2 for D (6 bases). V lost 5 bases to trimming and J lost 4 bases, with 16 bases between them. Germline values: CDR1 SGHRS, CDR2 YFSETQ. This CDR3 is 15 amino acids long. As DNA, the CDR3 is TGCGCCAGCAGGGGGGACTGGACCCCGTACAATGAGCAGTTCTTC. Its translation is CASRGDWTPYNEQFF.

In DNA form, the CDR3 reads TGCAGTGCTAAGAGCGGCTATGGCTACACCTTC. It specifies CSAKSGYGYTF. The rearrangement uses TRBV20-1 and TRBJ1-2; D ambiguous. V lost 4 bases and J 4 bases, leaving 7 bases between the germline ends. This CDR3 region has 11 residues. The germline gives CDR1 DFQATT, CDR2 SNEGSKA (reference sequence).

Details on this clone: One end of the junction does not line up with germline, which may come from a read error. V and J are TRBV29-1 and TRBJ2-3; 15 positions agree with TRBD2. Germline CDR1 and CDR2: SQVTM and ANQGSEA. The CDR3 runs 16 residues. DNA of the CDR3: TGCAGCGTGGAAGGACTAGCGGGGGGGCCAACAGATACGCAGTATTTT. Its protein is CSVEGLAGGPTDTQYF.

The chain is built from TRBV30 and TRBJ1-1, with a possible D match to TRBD1 (5 bases). This CDR3 has 11 residues. Trimming cost V 3 bases and J 4 bases, with 6 bases left between them. Germline loops: CDR1 GTSNPN, CDR2 SVGIG (reference sequence). The DNA of the CDR3 is TGTGCCTGGAGAGGGGTCACTGAAGCTTTCTTT. Protein product: CAWRGVTEAFF.

The CDR3, as DNA: TGCGCCAGCAGCTTGGTGGCTAGTATTGACAATGAGCAGTTCTTC. Its protein is CASSLVASIDNEQFF. The chain combines TRBV5-1 with TRBJ2-1, with D unresolved. The CDR3 is made up of 15 amino acids. The germline V gene has CDR1 SGHRS and CDR2 YFSETQ. The germline V and J ends were trimmed by 0 bases and 5 bases, with 12 bases remaining between them.

Written as DNA, the CDR3 is TGTGCCAGCAGACCAACAGGGGTCTTGTCCTATGGCTACACCTTC. Translated, it gives CASRPTGVLSYGYTF. The rearrangement links TRBV27 to TRBJ1-2; 7 bases align to TRBD1. The germline V gene encodes CDR1 MNHEY and CDR2 SMNVEV (reference sequence). The V gene end was trimmed by 6 bases and the J gene end by 4 bases; junction bases not matched to a gene: 11. This CDR3 is 15 amino acids long.

The genes are TRBV5-4 and TRBJ1-1; 7 bases are shared with TRBD1. The CDR3 loop spans 14 amino acids. V lost 4 bases, J lost 6 bases, and 9 bases stayed unmatched. Germline V CDR1 and CDR2: SGHNT, YYREEE (reference sequence). In DNA form, the CDR3 reads TGTGCCAGCAGCAAATTCGACAGGGTCGCTGAAGCTTTCTTT. Translated, it gives CASSKFDRVAEAFF.